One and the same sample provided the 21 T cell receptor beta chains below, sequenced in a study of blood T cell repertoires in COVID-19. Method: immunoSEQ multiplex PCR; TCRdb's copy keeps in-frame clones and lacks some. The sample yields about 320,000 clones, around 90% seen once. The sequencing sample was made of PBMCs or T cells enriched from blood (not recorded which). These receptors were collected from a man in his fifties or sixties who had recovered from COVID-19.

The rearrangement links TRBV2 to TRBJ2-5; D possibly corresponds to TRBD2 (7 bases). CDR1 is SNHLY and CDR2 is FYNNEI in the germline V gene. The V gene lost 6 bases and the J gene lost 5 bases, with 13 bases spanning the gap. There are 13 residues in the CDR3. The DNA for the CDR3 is TGTGCCAGCAGGCGGGGGCCCCGGGAGACCCAGTACTTC. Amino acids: CASRRGPRETQYF.

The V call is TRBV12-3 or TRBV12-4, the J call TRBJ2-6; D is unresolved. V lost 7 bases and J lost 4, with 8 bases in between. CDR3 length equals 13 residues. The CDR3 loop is CASTYSGANVLTF. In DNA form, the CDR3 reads TGTGCCAGCACCTATTCCGGGGCCAACGTCCTGACTTTC.

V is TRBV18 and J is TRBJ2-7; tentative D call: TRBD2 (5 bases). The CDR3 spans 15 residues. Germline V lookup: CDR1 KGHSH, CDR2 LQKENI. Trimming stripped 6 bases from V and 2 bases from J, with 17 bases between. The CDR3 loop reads CASSPGTGYPYEQYF. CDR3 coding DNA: TGTGCCAGCTCCCCTGGCACGGGGTACCCCTACGAGCAGTACTTC.

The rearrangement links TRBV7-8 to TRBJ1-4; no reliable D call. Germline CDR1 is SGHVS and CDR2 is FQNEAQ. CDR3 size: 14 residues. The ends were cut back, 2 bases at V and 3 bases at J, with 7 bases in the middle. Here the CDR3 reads CASSLRWSNEKLFF. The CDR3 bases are TGTGCCAGCAGCTTACGGTGGTCTAATGAAAAACTGTTTTTT.

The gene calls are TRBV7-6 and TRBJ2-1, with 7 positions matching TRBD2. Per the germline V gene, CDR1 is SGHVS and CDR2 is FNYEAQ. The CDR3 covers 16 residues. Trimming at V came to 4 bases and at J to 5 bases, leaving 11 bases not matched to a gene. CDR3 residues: CASSSAGGLQDNEQFF. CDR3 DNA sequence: TGTGCCAGCAGCTCAGCCGGGGGACTACAGGACAATGAGCAGTTCTTC.

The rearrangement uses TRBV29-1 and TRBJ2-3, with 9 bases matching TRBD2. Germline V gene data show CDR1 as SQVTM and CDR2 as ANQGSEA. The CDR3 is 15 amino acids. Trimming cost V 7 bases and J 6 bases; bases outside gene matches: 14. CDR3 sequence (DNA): TGCAGCGCCTCTAGCTATAGCGGGAGTCCTGATACGCAGTATTTT. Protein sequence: CSASSYSGSPDTQYF.

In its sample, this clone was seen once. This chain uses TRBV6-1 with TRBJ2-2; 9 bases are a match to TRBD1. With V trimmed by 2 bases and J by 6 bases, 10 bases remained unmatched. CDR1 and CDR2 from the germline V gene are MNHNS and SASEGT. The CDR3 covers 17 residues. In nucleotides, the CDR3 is TGTGCCAGCAGTGAATTTGGCCCGGGACAGGGCCCCGGGGAGCTGTTTTTT. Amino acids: CASSEFGPGQGPGELFF.

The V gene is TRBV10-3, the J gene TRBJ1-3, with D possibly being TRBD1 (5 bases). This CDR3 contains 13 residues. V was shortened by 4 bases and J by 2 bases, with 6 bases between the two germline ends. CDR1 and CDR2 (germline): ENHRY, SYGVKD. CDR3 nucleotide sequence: TGTGCCATCAGTGCGACAGCTGGAAACACCATATATTTT. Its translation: CAISATAGNTIYF.

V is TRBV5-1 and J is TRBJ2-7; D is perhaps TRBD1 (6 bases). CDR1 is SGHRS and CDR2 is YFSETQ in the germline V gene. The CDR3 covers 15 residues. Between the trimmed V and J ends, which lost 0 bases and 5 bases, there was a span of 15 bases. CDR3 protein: CASSLAQTGPHEQYF. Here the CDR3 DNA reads TGCGCCAGCAGCTTGGCGCAGACAGGCCCCCACGAGCAGTACTTC.

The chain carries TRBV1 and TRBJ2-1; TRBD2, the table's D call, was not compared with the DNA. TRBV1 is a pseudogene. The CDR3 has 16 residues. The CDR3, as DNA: TGCACCAGCAGACTCCCCACTAGCAACGGAGATCATGAGCAGTTCTTC. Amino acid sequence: CTSRLPTSNGDHEQFF.

CDR3 DNA sequence: TGCGCCAGCAGCCTGGGGGGAGCAGAAGCGAACACCATATATTTT. Protein product: CASSLGGAEANTIYF. The rearrangement joins TRBV5-1 to TRBJ1-3, with a weak D call TRBD1 (5 bases). Trimming stripped 4 bases from V and 7 bases from J, with 18 bases between. The CDR3 is made up of 15 amino acids. Germline loops: CDR1 SGHRS, CDR2 YFSETQ.

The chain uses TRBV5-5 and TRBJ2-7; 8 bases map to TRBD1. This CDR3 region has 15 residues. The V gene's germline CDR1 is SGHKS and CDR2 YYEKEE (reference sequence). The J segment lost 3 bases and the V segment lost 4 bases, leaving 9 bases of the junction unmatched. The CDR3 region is CASSLRGQDLYEQYF. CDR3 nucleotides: TGTGCCAGCAGCCTCCGGGGACAGGATCTCTACGAGCAGTACTTC.

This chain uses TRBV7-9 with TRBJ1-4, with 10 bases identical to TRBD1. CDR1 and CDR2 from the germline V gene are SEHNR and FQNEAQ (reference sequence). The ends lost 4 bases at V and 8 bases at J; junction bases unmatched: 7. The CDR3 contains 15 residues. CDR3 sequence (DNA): TGTGCCAGCAGCTCAGGGACAGGGGTCGAAGAAAAACTGTTTTTT. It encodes CASSSGTGVEEKLFF.

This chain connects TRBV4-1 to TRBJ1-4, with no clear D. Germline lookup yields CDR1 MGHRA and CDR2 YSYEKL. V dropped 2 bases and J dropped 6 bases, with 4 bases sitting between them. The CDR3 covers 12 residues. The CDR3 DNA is TGCGCCAGCAGCCAACCTTATGAAAAACTGTTTTTT. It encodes CASSQPYEKLFF.

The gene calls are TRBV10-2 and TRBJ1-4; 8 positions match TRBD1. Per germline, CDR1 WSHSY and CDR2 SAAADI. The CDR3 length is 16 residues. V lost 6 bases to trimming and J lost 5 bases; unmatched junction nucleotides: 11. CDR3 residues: CASSVRGTGINEKLFF. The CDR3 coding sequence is TGCGCCAGCAGCGTGCGGGGGACAGGAATCAATGAAAAACTGTTTTTT.

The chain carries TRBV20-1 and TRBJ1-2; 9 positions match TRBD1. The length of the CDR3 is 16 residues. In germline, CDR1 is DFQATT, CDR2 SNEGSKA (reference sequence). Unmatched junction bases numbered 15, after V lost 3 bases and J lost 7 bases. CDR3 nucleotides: TGCAGTGCTAGTGTAGTTTCCGACAGGGGGAGTCTTGGCTACACCTTC. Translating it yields CSASVVSDRGSLGYTF.

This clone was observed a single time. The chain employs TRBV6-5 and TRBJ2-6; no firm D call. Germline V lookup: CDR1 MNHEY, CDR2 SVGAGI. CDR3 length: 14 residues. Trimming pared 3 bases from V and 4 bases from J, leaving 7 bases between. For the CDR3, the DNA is TGTGCCAGCAGTTATCTCGTGGGGGCCAACGTCCTGACTTTC. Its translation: CASSYLVGANVLTF.

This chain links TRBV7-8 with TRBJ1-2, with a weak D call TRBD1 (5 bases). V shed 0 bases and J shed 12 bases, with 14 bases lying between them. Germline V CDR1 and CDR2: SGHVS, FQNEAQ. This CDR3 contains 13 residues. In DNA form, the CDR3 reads TGTGCCAGCAGCTTAGCGGTGACAGCTGCCCACACCTTC. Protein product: CASSLAVTAAHTF.

The CDR3 nucleotides are TGCGCCAGCAGCTTGGGGATGGAGAGCTCCTACAATGAGCAGTTCTTC. Residues: CASSLGMESSYNEQFF. The rearrangement joins TRBV5-1 to TRBJ2-1, with no clear D. Trimming left V 0 bases short and J 0 bases short, with 10 bases between. The germline V gene encodes CDR1 SGHRS and CDR2 YFSETQ. CDR3 length: 16 residues.

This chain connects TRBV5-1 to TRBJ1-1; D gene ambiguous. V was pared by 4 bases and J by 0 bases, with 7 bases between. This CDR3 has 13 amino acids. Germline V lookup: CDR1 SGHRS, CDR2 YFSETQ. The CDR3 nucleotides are TGCGCCAGCAGCGACAACGTGAACACTGAAGCTTTCTTT. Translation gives CASSDNVNTEAFF. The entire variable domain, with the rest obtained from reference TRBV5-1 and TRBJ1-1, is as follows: KAGVTQTPRYLIKTRGQQVTLSCSPISGHRSVSWYQQTPGQGLQFLFEYFSETQRNKGNFPGRFSGRQFSNSRSEMNVSTLELGDSALYLCASSDNVNTEAFFGQGTRLTVV.

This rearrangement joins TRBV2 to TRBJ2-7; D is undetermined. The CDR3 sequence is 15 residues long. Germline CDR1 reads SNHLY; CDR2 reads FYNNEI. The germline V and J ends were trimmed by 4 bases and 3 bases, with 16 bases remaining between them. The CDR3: CASSVGPREDYEQYF. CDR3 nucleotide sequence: TGTGCCAGCAGTGTGGGTCCCCGCGAGGACTACGAGCAGTACTTC.